This TCR beta chain was sequenced in a study of blood T cell repertoires in COVID-19. Measured with immunoSEQ multiplex PCR; TCRdb has only the in-frame clones, and not every one. The data contain approximately 74,000 clones, roughly 79% of them singletons. CDR3 length: 12 amino acids. The ends were cut back, 5 bases at V and 10 bases at J, with 12 bases in the middle. From germline, CDR1 is SGHVS and CDR2 FNYEAQ. The receptor comes from a man in his sixties with acute or convalescent COVID-19. This chain uses TRBV7-6 with TRBJ2-1; perhaps TRBD2 as D (6 bases). Material for sequencing was peripheral blood. This chain's CDR3 is CASSRGTGEQFF. The CDR3 nucleotides are TGTGCCAGCAGCCGAGGGACTGGAGAGCAGTTCTTC.